Following are 9 T cell receptor beta chains from one sample sequenced in a study of T cell responses to AZD1222 COVID-19 vaccine. Here immunoSEQ multiplex PCR was the method, and the copy in TCRdb shows in-frame clones only, minus some. The top ten hold about 7.5% of the sample, which has more than 85,000 clones, about 90% seen once. This specimen was peripheral blood, taken on day 0 of AZD1222 vaccination. These receptors were taken from an adult in good health.

This chain uses TRBV29-1 with TRBJ2-7, with TRBD2 matching over 16 bases. V gave up 3 bases and J gave up 3 bases; unmatched junction bases: 2. Germline V lookup: CDR1 SQVTM, CDR2 ANQGSEA. The CDR3 is 15 amino acids. CDR3 nucleotide sequence: TGCAGCGTTGATGGGACTAGCGGGGGGGTCTACGAGCAGTACTTC. Amino acids: CSVDGTSGGVYEQYF.

The chain combines TRBV7-2 with TRBJ1-6; D might be TRBD1 (5 bases). This CDR3 is built from 13 residues. Per germline, CDR1 SGHTA and CDR2 FQGNSA. V was cut by 4 bases and J by 9 bases, with 10 bases left in between. CDR3 protein: CASSWGNGSPLHF. In DNA form, the CDR3 reads TGTGCCAGCAGCTGGGGGAACGGTTCACCCCTCCACTTT. Full variable domain (outside the CDR3, taken from reference TRBV7-2 and TRBJ1-6): GAGVSQSPSNKVTEKGKDVELRCDPISGHTALYWYRQSLGQGLEFLIYFQGNSAPDKSGLPSDRFSAERTGGSVSTLTIQRTQQEDSAVYLCASSWGNGSPLHFGNGTRLTVT.

This clone occurred a few times. The V gene is TRBV6-5, the J gene TRBJ2-5; 11 nucleotides line up with TRBD1. The CDR3 is 15 residues long. From germline, CDR1 is MNHEY and CDR2 SVGAGI. J gave up 6 bases and V 6 bases, and 9 bases lay outside the gene matches. This CDR3 is CASSAGTGGIQTQYF. The DNA for the CDR3 is TGTGCCAGCAGCGCCGGGACAGGGGGTATCCAGACCCAGTACTTC.

The chain has TRBV3-1 (or the pseudogene TRBV3-2) and TRBJ1-2; 7 bases are shared with TRBD1. Germline loops: CDR1 LGHDT, CDR2 YNNKEL (reference sequence). Trimming took 7 bases from V and 2 from J; bases not matched to a gene: 4. The CDR3 contains 13 residues. CDR3 residues: CASNPTGNYGYTF. CDR3 nucleotides: TGTGCCAGCAACCCGACAGGGAACTATGGCTACACCTTC.

This clone appeared once. The CDR3 region has the DNA TGTGCCAGCAGCTCCCCAGCGGGCGGCTACAATGAGCAGTTCTTC. Protein sequence: CASSSPAGGYNEQFF. The gene calls are TRBV7-2 and TRBJ2-1, with D maybe TRBD2 (6 bases). CDR3 size: 15 residues. Germline V lookup: CDR1 SGHTA, CDR2 FQGNSA. The germline V and J ends were trimmed by 4 bases and 3 bases, with 13 bases remaining between them.

V gene TRBV10-3 combines with J gene TRBJ2-3; 14 positions match TRBD2. CDR3 length: 16 amino acids. V was pared by 9 bases and J by 1 base, with 6 bases of the junction left unmatched. The germline CDR1 and CDR2 sequences are ENHRY and SYGVKD. The CDR3 DNA reads TGTGCCATAGGGACTAGCGGGGGTTCACGCACAGATACGCAGTATTTT. Translating gives CAIGTSGGSRTDTQYF.

CDR3 DNA: TGTGCCAGCAGTTTTATCGTGAGCCTCGGGATCGGAGAGACCCAGTACTTC. It is translated as CASSFIVSLGIGETQYF. The V call is TRBV28, the J call TRBJ2-5; possible D gene TRBD2, 5 bases. The CDR3 is 17 amino acids. V shed 3 bases and J shed 4 bases, with 21 bases lying between them. Germline V lookup: CDR1 MDHEN, CDR2 SYDVKM.

This clone is a singleton in its sample. This chain uses TRBV7-2 with TRBJ1-6; 7 positions match TRBD1. Germline CDR1 and CDR2: SGHTA and FQGNSA. The CDR3 is made up of 12 amino acids. The junction had 2 bases not matched to a gene; V was cut back by 5 bases and J by 10 bases. CDR3 DNA: TGTGCCAGCAGCGACAGGGCATCACCCCTCCACTTT. Translating gives CASSDRASPLHF.

This clone was seen a few times. The chain carries TRBV23-1 and TRBJ2-1, with D perhaps TRBD1 (6 bases). TRBV23-1 is reported as an ORF; its role is uncertain. The germline V and J ends were trimmed by 0 bases and 5 bases, with 11 bases remaining between them. The CDR3 extends over 15 amino acids. CDR3 coding DNA: TGCGCCAGCAGTCAATCCCAACCAGGGGACAATGAGCAGTTCTTC. Amino acids: CASSQSQPGDNEQFF.